This TCR beta chain was captured by sequencing in a study of blood T cell repertoires in COVID-19. As for the study in general: COVID-19 samples from acute and convalescent phases originated in the United States, Italy and Spain. T cells, B-cell-depleted T cells, or PBMCs provided the cDNA or gDNA that served as material.

Germline loops: CDR1 SNHLY, CDR2 FYNNEI. The CDR3 totals 15 residues. After removal of 7 bases from V and 4 bases from J, the junction contained 10 bases not matched to a gene. Original analysis: Estimated nucleated cell counts came from reference gene primer amplification. Sequencing was performed with immunoSEQ multiplex PCR; in TCRdb, only in-frame clones are kept and a portion is missing. That table supplies the V and J calls and clone size; D and trimming were determined from the DNA. The repertoire holds about 81,000 clones, with roughly 80% as singletons. The sequence was collected from a human donor in a cohort sampled during active COVID-19. The chain couples TRBV2 to TRBJ1-5, with 7 bases that match TRBD1. The sequencing input was peripheral blood. The CDR3 DNA reads as TGTGCCAGCACTCGAGACAGGGTAGGGAATCAGCCCCAGCATTTT. Its translation is CASTRDRVGNQPQHF.